Listed below are T cell receptor beta chains from one sample, sequenced in a study of long-term antiretroviral therapy in people with HIV. TCRdb's table, derived via immunoSEQ multiplex PCR, lists solely in-frame clones and lacks some. The sample has some 13,000 clones; around 76% are singletons. The starting material was unsorted PBMCs, obtained just over 8 years after starting antiretroviral therapy. These receptors were collected from a man aged 45-65 years with HIV. Both conserved end residues are part of each CDR3. A D gene is named only where the DNA matches it firmly. Size values are once, few and many counts, or a class for expanded clones, and some rows have none.

>-|TRBD1|TRBV9|TRBJ1-1
CASSVEGGTGGFTEAFF
TGTGCCAGCAGCGTAGAAGGAGGGACAGGGGGCTTCACTGAAGCTTTCTTT
>-|-|TRBV29-1|TRBJ1-1
CSVFSSGTEAFF
TGCAGCGTTTTTAGTTCGGGCACTGAAGCTTTCTTT
>-|-|TRBV5-1|TRBJ1-1
CASRGKEEAFF
TGCGCCAGCAGAGGAAAGGAAGAAGCTTTCTTT
>-|TRBD1|TRBV6-5|TRBJ2-7
CASSRTGGGEQYF
TGTGCCAGCAGTAGGACAGGGGGCGGCGAGCAGTACTTC
>few|-|TRBV27|TRBJ1-6
CASSLAWGRSPLHF
TGTGCCAGCAGTTTAGCCTGGGGGAGGTCACCCCTCCACTTT
>few|TRBD1|TRBV27|TRBJ1-1
CASRSRDRANTEAFF
TGTGCCAGCAGGTCTCGGGACAGGGCCAACACTGAAGCTTTCTTT
>-|TRBD1|TRBV7-8|TRBJ1-2
CASSPGQGKDYGYTF
TGTGCCAGCAGCCCTGGACAGGGGAAGGACTATGGCTACACCTTC
>-|-|TRBV7-8|TRBJ1-3
CASSVSRGSGNTIYF
TGTGCCAGCAGCGTTAGCAGGGGTTCTGGAAACACCATATATTTT
>-|-|TRBV7-8|TRBJ1-6
CASSLEGGVNSPLHF
TGTGCCAGCAGCTTAGAAGGGGGGGTAAATTCACCCCTCCACTTT
>-|-|TRBV6-6|TRBJ2-1
CASSLTSPSSYNEQFF
TGTGCCAGCAGTCTTACCTCACCTTCCTCCTACAATGAGCAGTTCTTC
>-|-|TRBV6-1|TRBJ2-5
CASSEGLILGPDGETQYF
TGTGCCAGCAGTGAAGGGCTAATCTTGGGCCCCGATGGGGAGACCCAGTACTTC
>-|TRBD2|TRBV15|TRBJ2-3
CATSRDLLAGGNSDTQYF
TGTGCCACCAGCAGAGATCTGCTAGCGGGGGGGAACTCAGATACGCAGTATTTT
>-|-|TRBV30|TRBJ1-4
CAWSSSALSDNEKLFF
TGTGCCTGGAGCTCGTCGGCCCTTTCAGATAATGAAAAACTGTTTTTT
>-|-|TRBV15|TRBJ1-1
CATSSSGDMLNTEAFF
TGTGCCACCAGCAGCTCAGGGGATATGCTTAACACTGAAGCTTTCTTT
>-|-|TRBV6-1|TRBJ2-2
CAGRDGNTGELFF
TGTGCCGGCCGGGACGGGAACACCGGGGAGCTGTTTTTT
>-|-|TRBV11-2|TRBJ2-7
CASSSLSTFSYEQYF
TGTGCCAGCAGCTCCCTTAGTACGTTTAGCTACGAGCAGTACTTC
>once|TRBD1|TRBV5-8|TRBJ2-2
CASSFWDRGNTGELFF
TGTGCCAGCAGCTTTTGGGACAGGGGTAACACCGGGGAGCTGTTTTTT
>-|-|TRBV2|TRBJ2-1
CASSVDAWGSYNEQFF
TGTGCCAGCAGTGTGGACGCGTGGGGCTCCTACAATGAGCAGTTCTTC
>once|-|TRBV5-6|TRBJ1-2
CASSLGRGSIYGYTF
TGTGCCAGCAGCTTGGGCAGGGGTAGCATCTATGGCTACACCTTC
>-|-|TRBV9|TRBJ2-1
CASSVDSYNEQFF
TGTGCCAGCAGCGTTGACAGCTACAATGAGCAGTTCTTC
>-|-|TRBV19|TRBJ1-2
CASSMRQYGYTF
TGTGCCAGTAGTATGAGGCAGTATGGCTACACCTTC
>-|-|TRBV9|TRBJ2-7
CASSVGTAYEQYF
TGTGCCAGCAGCGTAGGGACAGCCTACGAGCAGTACTTC
>-|-|TRBV11-3|TRBJ2-2
CASMRGNGELFF
TGTGCCAGCATGCGAGGAAACGGGGAGCTGTTTTTT
>-|-|TRBV7-9|TRBJ2-7
CASSFSGYEQYF
TGTGCCAGCAGCTTCTCAGGGTACGAGCAGTACTTC
>few|TRBD1|TRBV27|TRBJ1-1
CASIRGGTEAFF
TGTGCCAGTATCAGGGGGGGAACTGAAGCTTTCTTT
>once|-|TRBV2|TRBJ1-2
CASSESGRGRIYGYTF
TGTGCCAGCAGTGAATCGGGACGGGGGAGGATTTATGGCTACACCTTC
>-|-|TRBV27|TRBJ2-1
CASSLSGDDNEQFF
TGTGCCAGCAGTTTATCGGGGGACGACAATGAGCAGTTCTTC
>once|TRBD2|TRBV9|TRBJ2-7
CASSFSGGAYEQYF
TGTGCCAGCAGCTTTAGCGGGGGCGCCTACGAGCAGTACTTC
>-|-|TRBV6-6|TRBJ1-3
CASSYLADGNTIYF
TGTGCCAGCAGTTACTTGGCAGATGGAAACACCATATATTTT
>-|-|TRBV19|TRBJ2-2
CASSIGSAGELFF
TGTGCCAGTAGTATAGGCTCTGCCGGGGAGCTGTTTTTT
>-|-|TRBV19|TRBJ1-2
CASSFGTTSDYGYTF
TGTGCCAGTAGTTTCGGGACAACCAGTGACTATGGCTACACCTTC
>medium-sized|-|TRBV6-5|TRBJ1-1
CASSSEVLNTEAFF
TGTGCCAGCAGTTCGGAAGTCCTGAACACTGAAGCTTTCTTT
>-|TRBD1|TRBV7-9|TRBJ1-2
CASSQGGPNYGYTF
TGTGCCAGCAGCCAGGGGGGCCCAAACTATGGCTACACCTTC
>-|-|TRBV21-1|TRBJ1-4
CASSKRRGVSEKLFF
TGTGCCAGCAGCAAACGGAGGGGGGTCTCCGAAAAACTGTTTTTT
>-|-|TRBV10-3|TRBJ2-7
CAISESTNYEQYF
TGTGCCATCAGTGAGTCCACTAACTACGAGCAGTACTTC
>-|-|TRBV2|TRBJ2-3
CASTLETFTDTQYF
TGTGCCAGCACCCTCGAGACATTCACAGATACGCAGTATTTT
>-|-|TRBV7-9|TRBJ1-1
CASSWWDTEAFF
TGTGCCAGCAGCTGGTGGGACACTGAAGCTTTCTTT
>-|TRBD1|TRBV27|TRBJ2-3
CASSLGQGGPLTQYF
TGTGCCAGCAGTCTCGGACAGGGGGGCCCTTTGACGCAGTATTTT
>-|-|TRBV5-4|TRBJ2-3
CASSLGLGGNTDTQYF
TGTGCCAGCAGCTTAGGTCTCGGCGGGAACACAGATACGCAGTATTTT